This T cell receptor beta chain originates from a study of blood T cell repertoires in COVID-19. The table came from immunoSEQ multiplex PCR; TCRdb's copy has only in-frame clones and leaves some out. The table lists 200,000 or so clones, about 85% of them singletons. V lost 0 bases to trimming and J lost 3 bases, with 18 bases between them. The CDR3 consists of 17 residues. CDR1 is LGHNA and CDR2 is YSLEER in the germline V gene. The sequenced sample was peripheral blood. This chain connects TRBV4-3 to TRBJ2-7; tentatively, D is TRBD2 (6 bases). This TCR was sampled from an older person with COVID-19, enrolled during active disease. The CDR3 region is CASSQDGEETRGYEQYF. For the CDR3, the DNA is TGCGCCAGCAGCCAAGATGGGGAAGAGACTAGGGGCTACGAGCAGTACTTC.